This paragraph reports one T cell receptor beta chain. Its target is unknown. This entry comes from a study of cytomegalovirus exposure and HLA in healthy donors. 60 Vbeta and 13 Jbeta primers were used in PCR. The assay was immunoSEQ multiplex PCR, and TCRdb's table has in-frame clones only and misses some. The sample lists about 160,000 clones; about 81% were seen once. General study results and limits: Being productive about 87% or about 30% of the time was typical of most TCR beta V segments in an earlier analysis.

Germline-derived CDR1 and CDR2 are SGHRS and YFSETQ. Trimming took 7 bases from V and 5 from J; bases not matched to a gene: 7. The CDR3 sequence is 14 residues long. This TCR was recovered from a young woman in good health and CMV-seronegative. The specimen sequenced was PBMCs. The chain couples TRBV5-1 to TRBJ2-3; 10 nucleotides align to TRBD2. Here the CDR3 reads CASYLAGEEDTQYF. CDR3 coding DNA: TGCGCCAGCTACCTAGCGGGAGAGGAAGATACGCAGTATTTT.